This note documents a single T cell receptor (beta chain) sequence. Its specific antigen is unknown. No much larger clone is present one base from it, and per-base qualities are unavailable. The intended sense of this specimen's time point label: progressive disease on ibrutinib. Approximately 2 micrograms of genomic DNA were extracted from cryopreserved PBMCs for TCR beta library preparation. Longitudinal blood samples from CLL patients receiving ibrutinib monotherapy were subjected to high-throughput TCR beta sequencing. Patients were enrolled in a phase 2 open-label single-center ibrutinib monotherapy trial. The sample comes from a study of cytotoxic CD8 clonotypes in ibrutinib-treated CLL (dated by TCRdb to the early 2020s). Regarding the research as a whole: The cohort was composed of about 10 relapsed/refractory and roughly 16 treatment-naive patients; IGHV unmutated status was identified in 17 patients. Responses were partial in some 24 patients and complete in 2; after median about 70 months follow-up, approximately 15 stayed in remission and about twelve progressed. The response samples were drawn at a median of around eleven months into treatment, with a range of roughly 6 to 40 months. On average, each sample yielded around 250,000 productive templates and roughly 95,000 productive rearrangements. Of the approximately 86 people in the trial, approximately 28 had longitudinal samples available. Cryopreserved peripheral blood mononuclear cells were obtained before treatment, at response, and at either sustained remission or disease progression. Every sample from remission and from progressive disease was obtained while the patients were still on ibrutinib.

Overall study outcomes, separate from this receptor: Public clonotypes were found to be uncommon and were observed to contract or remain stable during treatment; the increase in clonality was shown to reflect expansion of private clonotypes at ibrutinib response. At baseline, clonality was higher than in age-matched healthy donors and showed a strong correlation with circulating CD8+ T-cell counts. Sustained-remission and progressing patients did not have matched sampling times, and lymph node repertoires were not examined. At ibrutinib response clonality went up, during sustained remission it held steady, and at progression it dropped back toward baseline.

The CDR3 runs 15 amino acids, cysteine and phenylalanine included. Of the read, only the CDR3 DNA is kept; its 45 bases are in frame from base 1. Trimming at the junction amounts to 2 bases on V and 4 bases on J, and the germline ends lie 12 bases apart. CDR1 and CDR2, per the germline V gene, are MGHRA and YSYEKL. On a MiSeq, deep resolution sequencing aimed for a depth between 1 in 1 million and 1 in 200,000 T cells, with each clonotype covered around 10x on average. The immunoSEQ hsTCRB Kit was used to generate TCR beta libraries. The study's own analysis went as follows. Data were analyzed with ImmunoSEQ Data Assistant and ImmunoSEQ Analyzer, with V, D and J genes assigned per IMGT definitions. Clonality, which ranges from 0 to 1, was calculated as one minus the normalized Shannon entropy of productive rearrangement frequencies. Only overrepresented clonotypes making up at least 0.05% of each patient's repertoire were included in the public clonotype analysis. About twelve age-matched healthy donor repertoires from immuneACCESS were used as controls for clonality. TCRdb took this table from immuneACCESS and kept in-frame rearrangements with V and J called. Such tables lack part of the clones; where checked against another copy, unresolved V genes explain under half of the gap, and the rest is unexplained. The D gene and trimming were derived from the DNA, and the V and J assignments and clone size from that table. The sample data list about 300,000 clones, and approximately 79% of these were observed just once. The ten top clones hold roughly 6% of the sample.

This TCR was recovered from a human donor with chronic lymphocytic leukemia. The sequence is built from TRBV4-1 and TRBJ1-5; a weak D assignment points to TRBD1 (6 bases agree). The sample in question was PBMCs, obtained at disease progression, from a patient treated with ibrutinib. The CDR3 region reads CASSQYDRTNQPQHF. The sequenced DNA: TGCGCCAGCAGCCAATACGACAGGACGAATCAGCCCCAGCATTTT.